Below are 12 T cell receptor beta chains sequenced from a single sample in a study of blood T cell repertoires in COVID-19. Sequencing was performed with immunoSEQ multiplex PCR; in TCRdb, only in-frame clones are kept and a portion is missing. The sample lists fewer than 250,000 clones; roughly 82% were seen once. The sequencing sample was made of peripheral blood. These TCRs come from a woman in her 70s with acute or convalescent COVID-19.

This chain connects TRBV18 to TRBJ1-5, with 9 bases identical to TRBD1. Unmatched junction bases numbered 9, after V lost 5 bases and J lost 4 bases. The CDR3 totals 16 residues. Germline V gene data show CDR1 as KGHSH and CDR2 as LQKENI. The CDR3 nucleotides are TGTGCCAGCTCAACCTCCGGGACAGGGATAAATCAGCCCCAGCATTTT. Amino acid sequence: CASSTSGTGINQPQHF.

This chain uses TRBV6-6 with TRBJ1-2; TRBD1 matches at 7 bases. This CDR3 is 13 amino acids long. Trimming at V came to 6 bases and at J to 2 bases, leaving 3 bases not matched to a gene. The germline CDR1 and CDR2 sequences are MNHNY and SVGAGI (reference sequence). CDR3 protein: CASSQGQNYGYTF. The CDR3 region has the DNA TGTGCCAGCAGCCAGGGACAGAACTATGGCTACACCTTC.

V usage is TRBV5-1 and J usage is TRBJ1-3, with 8 bases lining up with TRBD1. Looked up from germline, CDR1 is SGHRS and CDR2 is YFSETQ. V was pared by 3 bases and J by 3 bases, with 8 bases of the junction left unmatched. The CDR3 spans 16 residues. CDR3: CASSSQQGVSGNTIYF. CDR3 nucleotides: TGCGCCAGCAGCTCACAACAGGGGGTTAGTGGAAACACCATATATTTT.

This clone showed up many times. This chain connects TRBV28 to TRBJ1-2; the D is unclear. There are 13 residues in the CDR3. CDR1 is MDHEN, CDR2 SYDVKM, per germline. V was cut by 8 bases and J by 4 bases, with 14 bases left in between. The CDR3 coding sequence is TGTGCCAGCCTTTCAAACCTGGCCTATGGCTACACCTTC. Protein sequence: CASLSNLAYGYTF.

The chain employs TRBV24-1 and TRBJ2-5; 12 bases match TRBD1. V shed 3 bases and J 4 bases; nucleotides not matched to a gene: 5. Germline lookup yields CDR1 KGHDR and CDR2 SFDVKD. CDR3 size: 16 residues. This CDR3 is CATSDPGQGASETQYF. DNA of the CDR3: TGTGCCACCAGTGATCCGGGACAGGGGGCTTCAGAGACCCAGTACTTC.

The chain combines TRBV25-1 with TRBJ2-5, with D unresolved. CDR3 length: 11 amino acids. Germline CDR1 and CDR2: MGHDK and SYGVNS. The V end was cut by 3 bases, the J end by 5 bases, with 4 bases between. CDR3 sequence: CASSEGETQYF. The CDR3 DNA follows: TGTGCCAGCAGTGAGGGCGAGACCCAGTACTTC. Looking up the rest from reference TRBV25-1 and TRBJ2-5 gives the full variable domain: EADIYQTPRYLVIGTGKKITLECSQTMGHDKMYWYQQDPGMELHLIHYSYGVNSTEKGDLSSESTVSRIRTEHFPLTLESARPSHTSQYLCASSEGETQYFGPGTRLLVL.

The V gene is TRBV19, the J gene TRBJ1-3; possible D gene TRBD1, 5 bases. Germline CDR1 and CDR2: LNHDA and SQIVND (reference sequence). The CDR3 contains 16 residues. The V end was cut by 6 bases, the J end by 0 bases, with 15 bases between. CDR3 protein: CASRGEQASSGNTIYF. The CDR3 DNA reads as TGTGCCAGTAGAGGGGAACAGGCTTCCTCTGGAAACACCATATATTTT.

The chain joins TRBV30 to TRBJ1-6; no definite D call. Germline CDR1 reads GTSNPN; CDR2 reads SVGIG (reference sequence). V lost 8 bases to trimming and J lost 0 bases, with 8 bases between them. There are 13 residues in the CDR3. The CDR3 protein is CAGGLSYNSPLHF. In DNA form, the CDR3 reads TGTGCCGGAGGCCTCTCCTATAATTCACCCCTCCACTTT.

This sequence joins TRBV7-2 and TRBJ1-1, with TRBD1 as a possible D gene (6 bases). Deletions cut 3 bases from V and 1 base from J, with 18 bases between. Per the germline V gene, CDR1 is SGHTA and CDR2 is FQGNSA. The CDR3 sequence is 17 residues long. As DNA, the CDR3 is TGTGCCAGCAGCTTCCCCTTGACAGGCCTAACGAACACTGAAGCTTTCTTT. The encoded protein is CASSFPLTGLTNTEAFF.

J is TRBJ1-6 and V is TRBV4-2, with D possibly being TRBD1 (6 bases). The germline V and J ends were trimmed by 0 bases and 7 bases, with 22 bases remaining between them. Germline lookup yields CDR1 LGHNA and CDR2 YNFKEQ. The CDR3 length is 19 residues. CDR3 sequence reads: CASSQDNLSGGLRNSPLHF. CDR3 coding DNA: TGTGCCAGCAGCCAAGATAATTTATCCGGGGGGCTGCGGAATTCACCCCTCCACTTT.

This clone was detected only once. J is TRBJ2-2 and V is TRBV7-8; 7 bases line up with TRBD2. The CDR3 runs to 14 residues. The V segment lost 6 bases and the J segment 3 bases; nucleotides outside the gene matches: 4. Germline V lookup: CDR1 SGHVS, CDR2 FQNEAQ. CDR3 nucleotide sequence: TGTGCCAGCAGTTTTCGGGGGGACACCGGGGAGCTGTTTTTT. Amino acid sequence: CASSFRGDTGELFF.

The V and J genes are TRBV19 and TRBJ1-5; 9 bases agree with TRBD1. The trim removed 6 bases at V and 7 bases at J, leaving 13 bases unmatched. From germline, CDR1 is LNHDA and CDR2 SQIVND (reference sequence). The CDR3 totals 16 residues. The CDR3 region has the DNA TGTGCCAGTAGCTTTTTGGACAGGGGCTTCCCCCAGCCCCAGCATTTT. Its protein product is CASSFLDRGFPQPQHF.